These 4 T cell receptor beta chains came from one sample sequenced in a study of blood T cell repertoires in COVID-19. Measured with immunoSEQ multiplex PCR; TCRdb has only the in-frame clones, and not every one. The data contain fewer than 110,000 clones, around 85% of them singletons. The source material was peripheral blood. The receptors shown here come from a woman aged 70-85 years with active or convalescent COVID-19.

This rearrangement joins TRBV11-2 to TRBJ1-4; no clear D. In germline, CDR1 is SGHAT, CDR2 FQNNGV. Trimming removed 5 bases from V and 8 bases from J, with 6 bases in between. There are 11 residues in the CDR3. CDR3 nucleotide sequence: TGTGCCAGCAGCCCTGGCGAAAAACTGTTTTTT. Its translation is CASSPGEKLFF.

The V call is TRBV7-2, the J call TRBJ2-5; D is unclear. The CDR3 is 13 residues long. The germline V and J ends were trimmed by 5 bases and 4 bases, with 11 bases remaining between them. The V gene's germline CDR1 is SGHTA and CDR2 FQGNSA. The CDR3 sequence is CASSPRRAETQYF. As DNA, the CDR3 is TGTGCCAGCAGCCCGCGCCGTGCAGAGACCCAGTACTTC.

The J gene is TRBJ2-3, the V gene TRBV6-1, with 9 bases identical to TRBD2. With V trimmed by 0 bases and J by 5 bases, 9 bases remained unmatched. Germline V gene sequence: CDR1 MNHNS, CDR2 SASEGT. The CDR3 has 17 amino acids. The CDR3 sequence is CASSEAPAGGPGDTQYF. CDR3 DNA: TGTGCCAGCAGTGAAGCGCCGGCGGGAGGGCCGGGAGATACGCAGTATTTT.

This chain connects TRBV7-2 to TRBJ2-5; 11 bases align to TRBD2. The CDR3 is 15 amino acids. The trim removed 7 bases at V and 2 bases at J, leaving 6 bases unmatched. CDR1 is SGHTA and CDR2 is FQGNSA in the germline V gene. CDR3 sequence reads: CASNPSGGIQETQYF. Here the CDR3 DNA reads TGTGCCAGCAATCCTAGCGGGGGGATTCAAGAGACCCAGTACTTC. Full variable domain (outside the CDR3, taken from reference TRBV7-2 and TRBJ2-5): GAGVSQSPSNKVTEKGKDVELRCDPISGHTALYWYRQSLGQGLEFLIYFQGNSAPDKSGLPSDRFSAERTGGSVSTLTIQRTQQEDSAVYLCASNPSGGIQETQYFGPGTRLLVL.